These T cell receptor beta chains were read from a single sample in a study of high-grade serous ovarian cancer treatment subgroups. TCRdb's table, derived via immunoSEQ multiplex PCR, lists solely in-frame clones and lacks some. Counted here are approximately 40,000 clones, about 79% occurring once; the ten biggest clones make up around 3.3%. The sample taken for sequencing was tumor tissue. Every receptor here comes from a human donor with high-grade serous ovarian cancer. Each CDR3 is given with its conserved first and last residue. The D gene is left open where the match is weak. Only some rows state a clone size, as once, few, many or a class for expanded clones.

J: TRBJ1-4
V: TRBV27
size: NA
D: NA
DNA: TGTGCCAGCAGTACCCGGGCAGGGGCAGCAACTAATGAAAAACTGTTTTTT
CDR3: CASSTRAGAATNEKLFF

J: TRBJ2-7
V: TRBV5-4
size: once
D: NA
DNA: TGTGCCAGCAGCTTGGAGCCGGGACTTTTCTACGAGCAGTACTTC
CDR3: CASSLEPGLFYEQYF

J: TRBJ2-1
V: TRBV5-1
size: NA
D: NA
DNA: TGCGCCAGCAGCTTAGAACTCTGGGTTCATGAGCAGTTCTTC
CDR3: CASSLELWVHEQFF

J: TRBJ1-4
V: TRBV9
size: NA
D: NA
DNA: TGTGCCAGCAGCGTAAGGGGGGTTGCAACTAATGAAAAACTGTTTTTT
CDR3: CASSVRGVATNEKLFF

J: TRBJ2-3
V: TRBV15
size: NA
D: TRBD2
DNA: TGTGCCACCAGCTCACGAGAAGCGGGAGTTTTAGATACGCAGTATTTT
CDR3: CATSSREAGVLDTQYF

J: TRBJ1-2
V: TRBV7-9
size: NA
D: NA
DNA: TGTGCCAGCAGCTTAGCCCACGAGGGCCACTATGGCTACACCTTC
CDR3: CASSLAHEGHYGYTF

J: TRBJ1-1
V: TRBV30
size: NA
D: NA
DNA: TGTGCCTGGATGCTGGGAGGGGATTCGGTAGCTTTCTTT
CDR3: CAWMLGGDSVAFF

J: TRBJ1-2
V: TRBV28
size: NA
D: NA
DNA: TGTGCCAGCAGTAAATATGGCTACACCTTC
CDR3: CASSKYGYTF

J: TRBJ1-6
V: TRBV30
size: NA
D: NA
DNA: TGTGCCTGGAGTACAGGTTATAATTCACCCCTCCACTTT
CDR3: CAWSTGYNSPLHF

J: TRBJ2-2
V: TRBV27
size: NA
D: TRBD2
DNA: TGTGCCAGCAGTTACGGGCTAGCGGGAAACACCGGGGAGCTGTTTTTT
CDR3: CASSYGLAGNTGELFF

J: TRBJ2-5
V: TRBV6-6
size: NA
D: TRBD1
DNA: TGTGCCAGCAGTTACCCTCCCAGGGGGCAAGAGACCCAGTACTTC
CDR3: CASSYPPRGQETQYF

J: TRBJ2-1
V: TRBV7-3
size: NA
D: TRBD2
DNA: TGTGCCAGCAGCTCTGAACTAGCGGGATATGAGCAGTTCTTC
CDR3: CASSSELAGYEQFF

J: TRBJ1-2
V: TRBV27
size: few
D: NA
DNA: TGTGCCAGCAGTCCCAACCTACTCAGCCTCTACTATGGCTACACCTTC
CDR3: CASSPNLLSLYYGYTF

J: TRBJ2-3
V: TRBV9
size: NA
D: NA
DNA: TGTGCCAGCAGCACAACGAGGACTATCACAGATACGCAGTATTTT
CDR3: CASSTTRTITDTQYF

J: TRBJ2-3
V: TRBV5-6
size: NA
D: TRBD1
DNA: TGTGCCAGCAGCTTTGGACAGGCCACAGATACGCAGTATTTT
CDR3: CASSFGQATDTQYF

J: TRBJ1-5
V: TRBV30
size: few
D: TRBD1
DNA: TGTGCCTGGAGCCAACTACTTCCGGGACAGGGCAATCAGCCCCAGCATTTT
CDR3: CAWSQLLPGQGNQPQHF

J: TRBJ2-1
V: TRBV10-3
size: NA
D: TRBD2
DNA: TGTGCCATCAGGGGGACTAGCGGGACCTCCTACAATGAGCAGTTCTTC
CDR3: CAIRGTSGTSYNEQFF

J: TRBJ2-5
V: TRBV21-1
size: NA
D: NA
DNA: TGTGCCAGCAGACTTCCGGGCCTACACGTAGCCGAGACCCAGTACTTC
CDR3: CASRLPGLHVAETQYF

J: TRBJ2-3
V: TRBV5-4
size: NA
D: TRBD2
DNA: TGTGCCAGCAGCTGGATGACTAGCGGCACAGATACGCAGTATTTT
CDR3: CASSWMTSGTDTQYF

J: TRBJ2-7
V: TRBV5-6
size: once
D: NA
DNA: TGTGCCAGCAGCTTCCGACAGGTACAGTATCAGCAGTACTTC
CDR3: CASSFRQVQYQQYF

J: TRBJ1-5
V: TRBV5-6
size: NA
D: NA
DNA: TGTGCCAGCAGCTTGGGCCCAGTTTATCAGCCCCAGCATTTT
CDR3: CASSLGPVYQPQHF

J: TRBJ2-1
V: TRBV27
size: NA
D: NA
DNA: TGTGCCAGCAGTTTCGGGTTAAGCTCCTACAATGAGCAGTTCTTC
CDR3: CASSFGLSSYNEQFF

J: TRBJ1-2
V: TRBV2
size: once
D: NA
DNA: TGTGCCAGCAGTGAAGGTTTCAGGGCCGCTGGCTACACCTTC
CDR3: CASSEGFRAAGYTF

J: TRBJ2-7
V: TRBV7-9
size: NA
D: NA
DNA: TGTGCCAGCAACCACCTCGGCTACGAGCAGTACTTC
CDR3: CASNHLGYEQYF

J: TRBJ2-1
V: TRBV20-1
size: NA
D: NA
DNA: TGCAGTGCTAGTCCGAATGAGCAGTTCTTC
CDR3: CSASPNEQFF

J: TRBJ2-1
V: TRBV19
size: NA
D: NA
DNA: TGTGCCAGTAGTGTAACCGGGTCCGGAGAGCAGTTCTTC
CDR3: CASSVTGSGEQFF

J: TRBJ1-2
V: TRBV18
size: once
D: NA
DNA: TGTGCCAGCTCACCACAGGCAGGGGAAGGCTATGGCTACACCTTC
CDR3: CASSPQAGEGYGYTF

J: TRBJ1-3
V: TRBV4-1
size: NA
D: TRBD1
DNA: TGCGCCAGCAGCCCATCACAGGGGCGGATAGGAAACACCATATATTTT
CDR3: CASSPSQGRIGNTIYF

J: TRBJ2-1
V: TRBV15
size: NA
D: TRBD2
DNA: TGTGCCACCAGCAGACCTTACGCGGGAGGGGAGGAGCAGTTCTTC
CDR3: CATSRPYAGGEEQFF

J: TRBJ1-5
V: TRBV6-1
size: NA
D: NA
DNA: TGTGCCAGCAGGGGACGGCGTGATCAGCCCCAGCATTTT
CDR3: CASRGRRDQPQHF

J: TRBJ2-7
V: TRBV7-8
size: NA
D: NA
DNA: TGTGCCAGCAGCTTAGCCAGCGCCGTTAGAGCCTACGAGCAGTACTTC
CDR3: CASSLASAVRAYEQYF

J: TRBJ1-5
V: TRBV19
size: NA
D: NA
DNA: TGTGCCAGTAGTATCGGGGGTCGTTCCTGGCAGCCCCAGCATTTT
CDR3: CASSIGGRSWQPQHF

J: TRBJ1-2
V: TRBV27
size: NA
D: NA
DNA: TGTGCCAGCAGTTTATCCCCCCGAGCTAACTATGGCTACACCTTC
CDR3: CASSLSPRANYGYTF

J: TRBJ2-3
V: TRBV10-3
size: NA
D: TRBD1
DNA: TGTGCCATCGAGAGGGGGCTTGGGTCCACAGATACGCAGTATTTT
CDR3: CAIERGLGSTDTQYF

J: TRBJ1-4
V: TRBV19
size: NA
D: NA
DNA: TGTGCCAGTAGTATCCGGGGGGGTGGATCTAATGAAAAACTGTTTTTT
CDR3: CASSIRGGGSNEKLFF

J: TRBJ2-7
V: TRBV6-6
size: NA
D: NA
DNA: TGTGCCAGCAGCCGGAGCGGGTCCGGGGAGTACGAGCAGTACTTC
CDR3: CASSRSGSGEYEQYF

J: TRBJ2-1
V: TRBV4-2
size: once
D: NA
DNA: TGTGCCAGCAGCTCCGGGACTTACAATGAGCAGTTCTTC
CDR3: CASSSGTYNEQFF

J: TRBJ2-3
V: TRBV4-3
size: NA
D: TRBD2
DNA: TGCGCCAGCAGCCAAAGAGCGGGAGGACCCACGGATACGCAGTATTTT
CDR3: CASSQRAGGPTDTQYF

J: TRBJ2-2
V: TRBV19
size: NA
D: TRBD2
DNA: TGTGCCAGTAGTACTTCGGGGTGGCGGGAGGGCCCTCGTTGGAGCACCGGGGAGCTGTTTTTT
CDR3: CASSTSGWREGPRWSTGELFF

J: TRBJ1-6
V: TRBV4-1
size: NA
D: NA
DNA: TGCGCCAGCAGCCAAGGAATTGGGGGTGCCTATAATTCACCCCTCCACTTT
CDR3: CASSQGIGGAYNSPLHF

J: TRBJ2-3
V: TRBV30
size: NA
D: NA
DNA: TGTGCCTGGACATTTGGTGTACAATCTCGGGCAGATACGCAGTATTTT
CDR3: CAWTFGVQSRADTQYF

J: TRBJ1-2
V: TRBV4-2
size: NA
D: NA
DNA: TGTGCCAGCAGCCAAGATCGGTACAGGGAGAGCGGCTACACCTTC
CDR3: CASSQDRYRESGYTF